This T cell receptor beta chain was captured by sequencing in a study of patients and donors after allogeneic stem cell transplantation. TCRdb processed the RT-PCR reads anew with MiXCR; each CDR3 protein has one entry. Of about 960,000 distinct CDR3 sequences listed, 15% to 20% were seen once; the top ten hold 5% to 7.5%. The V segment lost 3 bases and the J segment 0 bases; nucleotides outside the gene matches: 8. The CDR3 consists of 18 residues. Germline V gene sequence: CDR1 LGHNA, CDR2 YSLEER. The clonotype originates from a human donor who was either an allogeneic HSCT recipient or a stem cell or donor lymphocyte infusion donor (not recorded which). It is not recorded whose cells these are; they may come from a transplant donor. V is TRBV4-3 and J is TRBJ2-3, with 11 positions matching TRBD2. Sample: blood, either unsorted or a sorted T cell fraction (not recorded which). CDR3 loop: CASSHVAGGTASTDTQYF. DNA of the CDR3: TGCGCCAGCAGCCATGTAGCGGGGGGGACGGCTAGCACAGATACGCAGTATTTT.